A selection of T cell receptor beta chains follows, all from one sample in a study of T cell changes during pregnancy in multiple sclerosis. Sequencing used immunoSEQ multiplex PCR; TCRdb keeps in-frame clones, though not all of them. Of approximately 61,000 clones listed, roughly nine tenths were seen once; the top ten hold 2.5% to 3.5%. The material sequenced was peripheral blood, taken in the first trimester of pregnancy. The receptor source for this set is a female donor in good health, enrolled as a control in a pregnancy study. The CDR3 runs from the conserved cysteine through the conserved F or W. The order of the fields is J gene, clone size, V gene, D gene, CDR3 DNA, CDR3 protein. The D gene is left open where the match is weak. Size values are once, few and many counts, or a class for expanded clones, and some rows have none.

J gene: TRBJ2-3; clone size: NA; V gene: TRBV2; D gene: NA; CDR3 DNA: TGTGCCAGCAGGGGAAAGACAGGAGCGCAAGATACGCAGTATTTT; CDR3 protein: CASRGKTGAQDTQYF
J gene: TRBJ2-2; clone size: NA; V gene: TRBV14; D gene: NA; CDR3 DNA: TGTGCCAGCAGCCAGTTCACAGGGAACACCGGGGAGCTGTTTTTT; CDR3 protein: CASSQFTGNTGELFF
J gene: TRBJ1-5; clone size: NA; V gene: TRBV4-2; D gene: NA; CDR3 DNA: TGTGCCAGCAGCCAAGAACGAAGGGGGAATCAGCCCCAGCATTTT; CDR3 protein: CASSQERRGNQPQHF
J gene: TRBJ2-5; clone size: NA; V gene: TRBV2; D gene: TRBD2; CDR3 DNA: TGTGCCAGCAGACAGAGGACTAGCGGGAGGGAAGAGACCCAGTACTTC; CDR3 protein: CASRQRTSGREETQYF
J gene: TRBJ1-2; clone size: NA; V gene: TRBV5-6; D gene: NA; CDR3 DNA: TGTGCCAGCAGCATGGGGTACAGGGCTTATGGCTACACCTTC; CDR3 protein: CASSMGYRAYGYTF
J gene: TRBJ1-5; clone size: NA; V gene: TRBV6-1; D gene: TRBD1; CDR3 DNA: TGTGCCAGCAGTGGCTACAGGGGAATCAGCAATCAGCCCCAGCATTTT; CDR3 protein: CASSGYRGISNQPQHF
J gene: TRBJ1-2; clone size: NA; V gene: TRBV18; D gene: NA; CDR3 DNA: TGTGCCAGCTCATCTTCAGGTGCTGGAGGCTACACCTTC; CDR3 protein: CASSSSGAGGYTF
J gene: TRBJ1-2; clone size: NA; V gene: TRBV28; D gene: TRBD1; CDR3 DNA: TGTGCCAGCAGGGACAGGGGCCCCTATGGCTACACCTTC; CDR3 protein: CASRDRGPYGYTF
J gene: TRBJ1-3; clone size: NA; V gene: TRBV19; D gene: TRBD1; CDR3 DNA: TGTGCCAGTACAGGGGGCGAATCTGGAAACACCATATATTTT; CDR3 protein: CASTGGESGNTIYF
J gene: TRBJ1-1; clone size: NA; V gene: TRBV7-2; D gene: NA; CDR3 DNA: TGTGCCAGCAGTTTCAGGGCAGAACCAAACACTGAAGCTTTCTTT; CDR3 protein: CASSFRAEPNTEAFF
J gene: TRBJ2-7; clone size: once; V gene: TRBV5-1; D gene: NA; CDR3 DNA: TGCGCCAGCAGCTTGGAAGCTGGGCAGGGGCACTACGAGCAGTACTTC; CDR3 protein: CASSLEAGQGHYEQYF
J gene: TRBJ2-1; clone size: NA; V gene: TRBV5-1; D gene: TRBD2; CDR3 DNA: TGCGCCAGCAGCTTGGCCGCGGTAGCGGGGGCCCAGGGAGCGCAGTTCTTC; CDR3 protein: CASSLAAVAGAQGAQFF
J gene: TRBJ1-6; clone size: NA; V gene: TRBV27; D gene: TRBD1; CDR3 DNA: TGTGCCAGCAGATCGGGACAGGGGTGGTCACCCCTCCACTTT; CDR3 protein: CASRSGQGWSPLHF